This T cell receptor beta chain emerged from a study of CXCR3-negative and CXCR3-positive naive CD8 T cells. Overall study findings and caveats: Hydrophobicity of TRB CDR3s was greater in CXCR3-positive naive cells than in CXCR3-negative naive cells. With respect to TRBV-TRBJ usage, naive CXCR3-negative and CXCR3-positive cells were similar; memory differed. Diversity was high in both naive subsets and much lower in memory cells.

Germline CDR1 is MRHNA and CDR2 is SNTAGT. The CDR3 is made up of 15 amino acids. Notes on this clonotype: Its antigen is unknown.

Every CD8+ subset sample held approximately 320,000 flow-sorted cells, done in triplicate. With UMI labels, 5' RACE was used to prepare the TRB cDNA libraries. TCRdb re-analyzed the 5' RACE reads; it lists each CDR3 protein once, without DNA. Its clone listing holds over 20,000 distinct CDR3 sequences. This chain links TRBV6-4 with TRBJ2-2. The sample taken for sequencing was naive CXCR3- CD8+ T cells from blood. Documented subset: CD45RO-CCR7+CD27+CD95- naive CD8+ T cells lacking CXCR3 (TNR3-). The source of this sequence is a human donor in good health. Some clones in this sample may be carry-over from other donors' samples. Here the CDR3 reads CASSESDQTTGELFF.